This T cell receptor beta chain appears in the sequencing data of a study of tumor-infiltrating lymphocytes in primary liver carcinoma. Study information: T1-T3 N0M0 was the stage of the tumors, which were about 4.2 to 11 cm across.

Researchers generated TCR beta cDNA from around 510 ng of total RNA, relying on a constant-region primer. For TCR beta, libraries were produced by three nested multiplex PCR rounds using slightly modified ARM-PCR. In the first two PCR rounds, TRBV1-TRBV30 forward primers were paired with a C-beta reverse primer, and each round lasted about 10 cycles. From the multiplex PCR reads, TCRdb called clonotypes with MiXCR, one entry per CDR3 protein. The table lists 180,000 or so distinct CDR3 sequences, about 60% of them singletons. The study extracted blood RNA from unsorted whole blood and also extracted germline DNA. Trimming pared 5 bases from V and 3 bases from J, leaving 17 bases between. Looked up from germline, CDR1 is SEHNR and CDR2 is FQNEAQ (reference sequence). The CDR3 runs 15 residues.

The sequencing sample was made of peripheral blood. The sequence was collected from a man aged 35 to 55 with primary liver carcinoma and hepatitis B virus infection. The chain joins TRBV7-9 to TRBJ2-7; D possibly uses TRBD1 or TRBD2 (5 bases each). The CDR3 DNA follows: TGTGCCAGCAGCAAAGGGACGGCATTCCTCTACGAGCAGTACTTC. Translated: CASSKGTAFLYEQYF.